This T cell receptor (beta chain) was found in a study of T cell changes during pregnancy in multiple sclerosis. The ends were cut back, 0 bases at V and 3 bases at J, with 12 bases in the middle. Germline V CDR1 and CDR2: KGHSH, LQKENI. The CDR3 contains 16 residues. Sequencing was performed with immunoSEQ multiplex PCR; in TCRdb, only in-frame clones are kept and a portion is missing. The data show around 70,000 clones, with about nine tenths seen just once and around 0.27% held by the top ten. The V gene is TRBV18, the J gene TRBJ2-1, with D tentatively TRBD2 (6 bases). The receptor's source is a female donor with multiple sclerosis, enrolled in a pregnancy study. The sample here was CD4+ T cells from peripheral blood mononuclear cells, taken after pregnancy. CDR3 region: CASSPPEGRLYNEQFF. CDR3 nucleotide sequence: TGTGCCAGCTCACCACCGGAGGGGCGTCTCTACAATGAGCAGTTCTTC.